This note documents a single T cell receptor beta chain sequence. The data belong to a study of regulatory T cells in long-lasting Graves disease. Time point here: newly diagnosed GD, antithyroid drugs for less than 3 months. The TCR library was made from RNA extracted from PBMCs. V was pared by 6 bases and J by 4 bases, with 10 bases of the junction left unmatched. The CDR3 spans 18 residues. CDR1 SNHLY and CDR2 FYNNEI come from the germline V gene. Building the TCR beta libraries relied on iRepertoire HTBI primers, and CDR3 regions underwent Arm-PCR. TCRdb recomputed calls from the multiplex PCR reads with MiXCR, one row per CDR3 protein. The sample includes hundreds of thousands of distinct CDR3 sequences, 16% seen only once; the top ten take 25% to 30%. This same sample was also part of a study on T cells in Graves' hyperthyroidism and ophthalmopathy. That report notes: Carried out on the TCR CDR3, a first-round RT-PCR used the HTBI primer set.

This chain links TRBV2 with TRBJ2-6; 12 bases align to TRBD1. The TCR originated in a man aged 40-50 years with Graves disease. The starting material was peripheral blood mononuclear cells (PBMCs), obtained at new diagnosis, from a patient treated with antithyroid drugs. CDR3 residues: CASRSPGQGARGANVLTF. CDR3 DNA: TGTGCCAGCAGGTCCCCGGGACAGGGGGCGAGGGGGGCCAACGTCCTGACTTTC.